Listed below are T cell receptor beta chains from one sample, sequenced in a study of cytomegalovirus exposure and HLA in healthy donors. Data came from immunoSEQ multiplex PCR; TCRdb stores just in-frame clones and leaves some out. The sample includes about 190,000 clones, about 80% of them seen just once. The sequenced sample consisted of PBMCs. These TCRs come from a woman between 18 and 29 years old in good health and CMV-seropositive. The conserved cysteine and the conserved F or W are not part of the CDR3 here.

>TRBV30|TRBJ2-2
AWTTGSTGELF
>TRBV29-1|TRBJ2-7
SVEASGGEQY
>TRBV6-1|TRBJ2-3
ASSDVGGRGTDTQY
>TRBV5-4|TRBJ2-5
ASSRDPGQETQY
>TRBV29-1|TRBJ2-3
SVARQGATDTQY
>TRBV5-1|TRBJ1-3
ASSLGSFEVGNTIY
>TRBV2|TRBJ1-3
ASTGASLSGNTIY
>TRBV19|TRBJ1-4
ASSKGQGYATNEKLF
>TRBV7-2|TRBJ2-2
ASSLGELF
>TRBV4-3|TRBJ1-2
ASSQVLMRGKGYGYT
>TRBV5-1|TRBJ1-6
ASSSLGGWNSPLH
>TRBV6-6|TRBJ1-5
ASSYRVEGQPQH
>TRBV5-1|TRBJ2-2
ASSLAGGAATGELF
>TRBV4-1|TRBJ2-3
ASSPGPAGSRDTQY
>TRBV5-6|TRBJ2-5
ASSLRGNSHQETQY
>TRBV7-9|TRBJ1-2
ASSPVPPTVGYT